The clone carrying this TCR beta chain was recorded many times. Its antigen is not identified. The data originate from a study of identical twins. Notes on the study in general: Surplus twin overlap in beta out-of-frame sequences was less pronounced. Cord blood's abundant beta clonotypes had fewer insertions, unlike memory repertoires.

Template switching introduced a universal primer site, and the cDNA bore unique molecular identifiers. TCRdb used MiXCR to reprocess the 5' RACE reads, holding one entry per CDR3 protein. The top ten hold roughly 2% of the sample, which has hundreds of thousands of distinct CDR3 sequences, around 6% seen once. The CDR3 length is 10 residues. Germline V gene lookup returns CDR1 SQVTM and CDR2 ANQGSEA. The V end lost 6 bases, the J end lost 7 bases, and 9 bases lay between the germline ends. What was sequenced was naive T cells sorted from blood. The sequence derives from a man younger than 30 in good health. This sequence joins TRBV29-1 and TRBJ1-2; no firm D call. Here the CDR3 reads CSVASGGYTF. In DNA form, the CDR3 reads TGCAGCGTCGCTTCTGGTGGCTACACCTTC.